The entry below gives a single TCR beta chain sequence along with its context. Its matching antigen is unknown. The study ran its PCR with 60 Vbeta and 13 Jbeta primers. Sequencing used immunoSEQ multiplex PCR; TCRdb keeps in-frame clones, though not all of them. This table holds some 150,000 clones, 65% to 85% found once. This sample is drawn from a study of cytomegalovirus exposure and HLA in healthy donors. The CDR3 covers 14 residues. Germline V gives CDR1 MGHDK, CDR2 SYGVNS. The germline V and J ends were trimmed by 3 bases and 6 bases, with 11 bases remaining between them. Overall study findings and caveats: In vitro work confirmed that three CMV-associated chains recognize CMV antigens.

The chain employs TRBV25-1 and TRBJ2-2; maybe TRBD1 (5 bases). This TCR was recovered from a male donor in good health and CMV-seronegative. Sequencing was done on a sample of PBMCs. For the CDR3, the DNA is TGTGCCAGCAGTGAGGCAGGGTTTGCCGGGGAGCTGTTTTTT. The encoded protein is CASSEAGFAGELFF. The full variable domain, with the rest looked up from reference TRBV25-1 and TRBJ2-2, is EADIYQTPRYLVIGTGKKITLECSQTMGHDKMYWYQQDPGMELHLIHYSYGVNSTEKGDLSSESTVSRIRTEHFPLTLESARPSHTSQYLCASSEAGFAGELFFGEGSRLTVL.